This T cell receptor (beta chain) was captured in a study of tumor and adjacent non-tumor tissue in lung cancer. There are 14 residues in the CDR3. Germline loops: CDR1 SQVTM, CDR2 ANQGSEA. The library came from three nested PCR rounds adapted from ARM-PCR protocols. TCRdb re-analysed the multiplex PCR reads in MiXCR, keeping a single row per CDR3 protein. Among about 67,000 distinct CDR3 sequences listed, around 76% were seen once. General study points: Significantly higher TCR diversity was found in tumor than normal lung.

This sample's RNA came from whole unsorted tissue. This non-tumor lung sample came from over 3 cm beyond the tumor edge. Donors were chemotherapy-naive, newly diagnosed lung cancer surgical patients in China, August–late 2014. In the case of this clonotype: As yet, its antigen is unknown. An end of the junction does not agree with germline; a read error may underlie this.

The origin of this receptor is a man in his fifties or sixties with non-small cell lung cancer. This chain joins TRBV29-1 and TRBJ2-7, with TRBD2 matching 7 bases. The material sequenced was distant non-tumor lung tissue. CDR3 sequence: CSVEDMGTIYEQCF. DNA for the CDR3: TGCAGCGTTGAAGATATGGGGACTATATACGAGCAGTGCTTC.